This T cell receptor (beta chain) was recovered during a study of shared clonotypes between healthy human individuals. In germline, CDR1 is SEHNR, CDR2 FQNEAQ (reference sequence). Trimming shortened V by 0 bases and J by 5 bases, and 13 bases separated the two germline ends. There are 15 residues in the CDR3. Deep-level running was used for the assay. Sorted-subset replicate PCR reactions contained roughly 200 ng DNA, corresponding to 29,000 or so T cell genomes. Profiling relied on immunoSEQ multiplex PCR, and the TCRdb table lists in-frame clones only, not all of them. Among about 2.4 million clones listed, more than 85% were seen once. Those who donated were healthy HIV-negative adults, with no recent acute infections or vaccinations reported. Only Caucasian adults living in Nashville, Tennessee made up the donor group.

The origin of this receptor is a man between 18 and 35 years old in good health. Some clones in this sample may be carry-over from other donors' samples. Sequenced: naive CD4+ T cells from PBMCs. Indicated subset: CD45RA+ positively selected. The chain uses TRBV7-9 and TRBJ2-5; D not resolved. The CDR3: CASSLARVGFETQYF. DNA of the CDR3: TGTGCCAGCAGCTTAGCAAGAGTCGGTTTCGAGACCCAGTACTTC.